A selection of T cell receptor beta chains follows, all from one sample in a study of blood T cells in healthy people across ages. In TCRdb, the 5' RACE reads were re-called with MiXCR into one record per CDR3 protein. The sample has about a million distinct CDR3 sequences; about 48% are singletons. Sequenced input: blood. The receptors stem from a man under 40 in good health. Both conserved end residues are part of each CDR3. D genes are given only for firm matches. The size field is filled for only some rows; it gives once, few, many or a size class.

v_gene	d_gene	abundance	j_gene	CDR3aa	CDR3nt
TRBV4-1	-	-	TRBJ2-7	CASSQPKDSYEQYF	TGCGCCAGCAGCCAACCAAAGGACTCCTACGAGCAGTACTTC
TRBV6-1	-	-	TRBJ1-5	CASSERQDNQPQHF	TGTGCCAGCAGTGAACGACAGGACAATCAGCCCCAGCATTTT
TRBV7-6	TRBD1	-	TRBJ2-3	CASSLKPLGGRGRRSTDTQYF	TGTGCCAGCAGCCTAAAGCCATTGGGGGGCAGGGGGCGTCGTAGCACAGATACGCAGTATTTT
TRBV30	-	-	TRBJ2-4	CAWRPAWGRSFQNIQYF	TGTGCCTGGAGACCCGCTTGGGGCCGTAGTTTCCAAAACATTCAGTACTTC
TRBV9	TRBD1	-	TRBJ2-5	CASSVGRGHRKETQYF	TGTGCCAGCAGCGTGGGCAGGGGGCATAGAAAGGAGACCCAGTACTTC
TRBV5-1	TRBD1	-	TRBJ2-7	CASSPGQGLISYNEQYF	TGCGCCAGCAGCCCAGGACAGGGGTTGATCTCCTACAATGAGCAGTACTTC
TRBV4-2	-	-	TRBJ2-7	CASSQDTRGHEQYF	TGTGCCAGCAGCCAAGATACCAGAGGCCACGAGCAGTACTTC
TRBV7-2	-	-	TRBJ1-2	CASSPQNAGQGYTF	TGTGCCAGCAGCCCCCAGAACGCAGGGCAGGGCTACACCTTC
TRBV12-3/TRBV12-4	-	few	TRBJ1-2	CASSLMEYYGYTF	TGTGCCAGCAGTTTAATGGAATACTATGGCTACACCTTC
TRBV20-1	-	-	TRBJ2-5	CSNYDTIQETRYF	TGCAGTAACTACGACACGATTCAAGAGACCCGGTACTTC
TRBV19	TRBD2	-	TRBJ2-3	CASSSGAGGTTDTQYF	TGTGCCAGTAGCTCCGGAGCGGGGGGTACCACAGATACGCAGTATTTT
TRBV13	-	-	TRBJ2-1	CASSFQGGRYNEQFF	TGTGCCAGCAGCTTTCAGGGAGGTCGGTACAATGAGCAGTTCTTC
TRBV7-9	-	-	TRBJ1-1	CASSLAGGVTEAFF	TGTGCCAGCAGCCTAGCTGGAGGGGTCACTGAAGCTTTCTTT
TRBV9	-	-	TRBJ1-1	CASSVTATVSEAFF	TGTGCCAGCAGCGTAACAGCCACGGTATCGGAAGCTTTCTTT
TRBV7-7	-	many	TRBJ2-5	CASSLGEQETQYF	TGTGCTAGCAGCTTAGGAGAACAAGAGACCCAGTACTTC
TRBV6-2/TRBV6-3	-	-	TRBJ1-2	CASSYEARSYGYTF	TGTGCCAGCAGTTACGAGGCCAGGAGCTATGGCTACACCTTC
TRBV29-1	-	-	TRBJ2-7	CSAFRGYEQYF	TGCAGCGCCTTCAGGGGCTACGAGCAGTACTTC
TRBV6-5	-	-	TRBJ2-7	CASSYSIWRQSYEQYF	TGTGCCAGCAGTTACTCGATATGGCGTCAGAGCTACGAGCAGTACTTC
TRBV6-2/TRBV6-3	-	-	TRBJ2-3	CASSYSQTGLPTDTQYF	TGTGCCAGCAGTTACTCCCAGACAGGACTACCCACAGATACGCAGTATTTT
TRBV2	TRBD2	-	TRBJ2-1	CASTLRDRRLAGDGEQFF	TGTGCCAGCACCCTCCGGGACAGAAGGCTAGCGGGGGACGGTGAGCAGTTCTTC
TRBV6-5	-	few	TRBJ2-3	CASRGRGSTDTQYF	TGTGCCAGCAGAGGGAGGGGGAGCACAGATACGCAGTATTTT
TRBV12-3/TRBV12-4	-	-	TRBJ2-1	CASRDQSSYNEQFF	TGTGCCAGCAGGGACCAGAGCTCCTACAATGAGCAGTTCTTC
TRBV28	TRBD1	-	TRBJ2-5	CASSPGQGSETQYF	TGTGCCAGCAGTCCGGGACAGGGGTCAGAGACCCAGTACTTC
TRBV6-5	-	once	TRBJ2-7	CAGSYSREQYF	TGTGCCGGCAGTTACTCGCGCGAGCAGTACTTC
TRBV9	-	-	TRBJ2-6	CASSVNPQNLFSGANVLTF	TGCGCCAGCAGCGTAAATCCACAGAACCTTTTCTCTGGGGCCAACGTCCTGACTTTC
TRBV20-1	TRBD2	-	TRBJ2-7	CSASPMSSGSYEQYF	TGCAGTGCTAGCCCCATGTCTAGCGGGAGTTACGAGCAGTACTTC
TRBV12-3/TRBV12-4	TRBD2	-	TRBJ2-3	CASSSNELAGPGDTQYF	TGTGCCAGCAGTTCCAACGAACTAGCGGGGCCGGGGGATACGCAGTATTTT
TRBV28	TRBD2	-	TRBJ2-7	CASSIGTSLGEQYF	TGTGCCAGCAGTATCGGGACTAGTCTGGGCGAGCAGTACTTC
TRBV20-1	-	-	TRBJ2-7	CSARVGGTAEQYF	TGCAGTGCTAGAGTAGGAGGGACAGCCGAGCAGTACTTC
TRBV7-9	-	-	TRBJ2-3	CASSPRGTQTDTQYF	TGTGCCAGCAGCCCACGGGGCACTCAGACAGATACGCAGTATTTT
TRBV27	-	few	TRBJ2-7	CASSPFAETNYEQYF	TGTGCCAGCAGTCCATTTGCGGAGACCAACTACGAGCAGTACTTC
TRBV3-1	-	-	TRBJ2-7	CASSRYRGTYEQYF	TGTGCCAGCAGCCGATATCGGGGCACCTACGAGCAGTACTTC
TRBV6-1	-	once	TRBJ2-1	CASSETGRGNEQFF	TGTGCCAGCAGTGAGACGGGGAGAGGCAATGAGCAGTTCTTC
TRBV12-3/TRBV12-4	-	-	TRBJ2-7	CASSPQGWEQYF	TGTGCCAGCAGTCCCCAGGGGTGGGAGCAGTACTTC
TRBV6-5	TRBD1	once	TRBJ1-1	CASSYSRGTEAFF	TGTGCCAGCAGTTACTCCAGGGGGACTGAAGCTTTCTTT
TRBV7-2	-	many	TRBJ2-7	CASSLDSTNSYEQYF	TGTGCCAGCAGCTTAGACAGCACTAATTCCTACGAGCAGTACTTC
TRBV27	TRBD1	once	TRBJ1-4	CASSNRGLSGEKLFF	TGTGCCAGCAGTAACAGGGGGCTATCGGGTGAAAAACTGTTTTTT
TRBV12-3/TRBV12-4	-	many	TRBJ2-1	CASSASTGSEQFF	TGTGCCAGCAGTGCCTCAACCGGGAGTGAGCAGTTCTTC
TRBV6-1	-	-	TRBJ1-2	CASSDPTAGRANYGYTF	TGTGCCAGCAGTGACCCCACGGCCGGTCGGGCTAACTATGGCTACACCTTC
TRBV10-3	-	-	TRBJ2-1	CAISEEGGNEQFF	TGTGCCATCAGTGAGGAAGGGGGCAATGAGCAGTTCTTC
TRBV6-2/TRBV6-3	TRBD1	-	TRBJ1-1	CASSRRQGLITNTEAFF	TGTGCCAGCAGTCGGCGACAGGGGCTTATTACGAACACTGAAGCTTTCTTT
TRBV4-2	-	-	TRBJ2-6	CASSRNRNSGANVLTF	TGTGCCAGCAGCCGGAACAGGAACTCTGGGGCCAACGTCCTGACTTTC
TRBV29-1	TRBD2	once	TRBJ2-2	CSVQAGGANTGELFF	TGCAGCGTTCAAGCGGGGGGGGCGAACACCGGGGAGCTGTTTTTT
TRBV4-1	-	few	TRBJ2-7	CASSQFGQPYEQYF	TGCGCCAGCAGCCAATTTGGCCAGCCCTACGAGCAGTACTTC
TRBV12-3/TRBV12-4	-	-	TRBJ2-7	CVSRYLTGGEQYF	TGTGTCAGCAGGTACTTGACCGGGGGAGAGCAGTACTTC